The text below deals with one TCR beta chain. Its antigen is as yet unknown. These data come from a study of cytomegalovirus exposure and HLA in healthy donors. Study conclusions and caveats: Later analysis indicated greater clonal expansion among HLA-associated TCR beta chains than among equally common other chains. Later on, an analysis found that several of the most significant clusters appeared to be linked to common viral pathogens, which included parvovirus B19. When presence/absence was analysed, sequencing depth was taken to be roughly uniform across donors. Later analysis identified a missense DCLRE1C variant that was linked to TCR beta V- and J-gene trimming.

PCR used 60 Vbeta primers and 13 Jbeta primers. Profiling relied on immunoSEQ multiplex PCR, and the TCRdb table lists in-frame clones only, not all of them. The table has 150,000 to 200,000 clones, around four fifths seen once. Germline V gene data show CDR1 as LNHDA and CDR2 as SQIVND (reference sequence). The CDR3 contains 14 residues. V was shortened by 5 bases and J by 4 bases, with 14 bases between the two germline ends. Sample: PBMCs. This rearrangement joins TRBV19 to TRBJ2-5, with D possibly TRBD2 on 7 matching bases. The sequence was obtained from a female donor in good health and CMV-seronegative. CDR3 loop: CASSPRGGRETQYF. DNA of the CDR3: TGTGCCAGTAGTCCAAGGGGGGGTCGAGAGACCCAGTACTTC.